The rows below give T cell receptor beta chains drawn from one sample of a study of blood T cell repertoires in COVID-19. Assay: immunoSEQ multiplex PCR; the TCRdb copy retains only in-frame clones and omits some. Of just under 300,000 clones listed, more than 75% are singletons. Sequenced sample: peripheral blood. The receptor source for this set is a man in his sixties or seventies with acute or convalescent COVID-19. Both conserved end residues are trimmed from each CDR3. A clone size is listed for some rows: how often the clone was seen (once, few, many), or a class if it is expanded.

size: .
J: TRBJ1-1
V: TRBV6-6
CDR3: ASSYGQVGDTEAF

size: .
J: TRBJ1-5
V: TRBV10-3
CDR3: AVGTGSNQPQH

size: .
J: TRBJ2-7
V: TRBV5-1
CDR3: ASSSFSQGAEQY

size: .
J: TRBJ2-7
V: TRBV27
CDR3: ASRSQGGGRSYEQY

size: .
J: TRBJ2-7
V: TRBV27
CDR3: ARDSPYEQY

size: .
J: TRBJ1-2
V: TRBV19
CDR3: ASRRITGQGTYGYT

size: .
J: TRBJ1-2
V: TRBV7-2
CDR3: ASSFAPENHYGYT

size: .
J: TRBJ1-5
V: TRBV28
CDR3: AASWGRNQPQH

size: .
J: TRBJ1-3
V: TRBV6-5
CDR3: ASTMDRVGGNTIY

size: .
J: TRBJ2-1
V: TRBV24-1
CDR3: ATSDFPTSGEYNEQF

size: .
J: TRBJ2-5
V: TRBV18
CDR3: ASSPPRGQGSETQY

size: .
J: TRBJ2-1
V: TRBV7-9
CDR3: ASSLELATYNEQF

size: few
J: TRBJ1-1
V: TRBV7-3
CDR3: ASSPGLSSTEAF

size: .
J: TRBJ2-2
V: TRBV7-9
CDR3: AIVDPGLAGNTGELF

size: .
J: TRBJ1-5
V: TRBV6-6
CDR3: ASSYPGRLNQPQH

size: .
J: TRBJ1-2
V: TRBV7-2
CDR3: ASSQGQGWLYGYT

size: few
J: TRBJ1-1
V: TRBV28
CDR3: ASSPTGGTTEAF

size: .
J: TRBJ2-5
V: TRBV28
CDR3: ASSSSPGQAGEETQY

size: .
J: TRBJ1-1
V: TRBV3-1/TRBV3-2
CDR3: ASSPGVNTEAF

size: few
J: TRBJ2-7
V: TRBV2
CDR3: ASSVGTPHLSYEQY

size: .
J: TRBJ2-5
V: TRBV5-1
CDR3: ASSRGDRGGETQY

size: once
J: TRBJ2-1
V: TRBV10-3
CDR3: AISDNKRASYNEQF

size: .
J: TRBJ2-1
V: TRBV7-8
CDR3: ASSLYNNEQF

size: .
J: TRBJ2-5
V: TRBV30
CDR3: AWSRRETQY

size: few
J: TRBJ2-1
V: TRBV15
CDR3: ATSRDRPRQGVSDEQF

size: .
J: TRBJ1-4
V: TRBV19
CDR3: ASSIKPGSYEKLF

size: .
J: TRBJ1-2
V: TRBV28
CDR3: ASAPGQPYGYT

size: .
J: TRBJ2-5
V: TRBV5-6
CDR3: ASSQGTQETQY